This entry concerns a single TCR beta chain. Its antigen is currently unknown. Use of 60 Vbeta and 13 Jbeta primers characterized the PCR. Profiled with immunoSEQ multiplex PCR; TCRdb holds only in-frame clones, not every one. The repertoire holds more than 95,000 clones, with about 68% as singletons. The data were obtained in a study of cytomegalovirus exposure and HLA in healthy donors. Study results and limitations: When analyzed later, the rates of TCR association showed variation by HLA locus, with DRB1 the most and HLA-C the fewest. A later analysis linked a missense DCLRE1C variant to TCR beta V- and J-gene trimming.

The germline gives CDR1 SEHNR, CDR2 FQNEAQ (reference sequence). CDR3 length: 15 amino acids. With V trimmed by 6 bases and J by 10 bases, 9 bases remained unmatched. The sequencing input was PBMCs. The sequence derives from a woman aged 40 to 55 in good health and CMV-seropositive. The J gene is TRBJ1-6, the V gene TRBV7-9, with 10 bases fitting TRBD1. The CDR3 region is CASSSQTGGESPLHF. The CDR3 coding sequence is TGTGCCAGCAGTTCTCAGACAGGGGGCGAGTCACCCCTCCACTTT.